This T cell receptor (beta chain) was recorded in a study of T cell clones after liver transplantation. Study-wide background: A pre-transplant mixed lymphocyte reaction with TCRbeta sequencing defined graft-donor-reactive clones followed in post-transplant blood.

The germline CDR1 and CDR2 sequences are WSHSY and SAAADI. V was shortened by 3 bases and J by 0 bases, with 11 bases between the two germline ends. This CDR3 comprises 15 residues. Sorting of unstimulated PBMCs yielded separate CD3+CD4+ and CD3+CD8+ fractions. Study-level points and caveats: A larger donor-reactive than third-party decline suggested partial antigen-specific deletion. Low donor cell numbers restricted donor-reactive repertoire measurement in two subjects.

Using immunoSEQ multiplex PCR, the repertoire was profiled, and TCRdb retains in-frame clones only, with some absent. In the table there are some 50,000 clones, 60% to 80% of which are singletons. In the case of this clone: As yet, its antigen is unknown.

The sequencing used CD4+ T cells from blood, collected at the 22-month timepoint. The rearrangement links TRBV10-2 to TRBJ1-1; D might be TRBD1 (5 bases). The receptor was isolated from a human patient who received a liver transplant. T cells may partly derive from the graft donor. As DNA, the CDR3 is TGCGCCAGCAGTGATCAAGGACAATTGAACACTGAAGCTTTCTTT. Encoded protein: CASSDQGQLNTEAFF.